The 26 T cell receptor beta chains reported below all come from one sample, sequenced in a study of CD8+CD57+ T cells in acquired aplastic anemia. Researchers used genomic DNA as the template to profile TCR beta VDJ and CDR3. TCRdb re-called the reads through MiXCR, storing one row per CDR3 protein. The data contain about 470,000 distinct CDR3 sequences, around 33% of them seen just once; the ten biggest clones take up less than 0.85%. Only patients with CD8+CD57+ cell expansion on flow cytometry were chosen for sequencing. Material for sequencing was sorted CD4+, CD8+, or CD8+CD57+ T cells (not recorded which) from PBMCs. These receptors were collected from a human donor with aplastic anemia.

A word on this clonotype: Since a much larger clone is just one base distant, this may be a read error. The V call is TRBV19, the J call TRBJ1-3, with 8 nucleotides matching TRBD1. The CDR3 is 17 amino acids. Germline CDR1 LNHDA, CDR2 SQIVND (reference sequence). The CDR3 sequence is CAGSETGALFSGNTIYF. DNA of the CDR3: TGTGCCGGTAGTGAGACAGGGGCCCTCTTCTCTGGAAACACCATATATTTT.

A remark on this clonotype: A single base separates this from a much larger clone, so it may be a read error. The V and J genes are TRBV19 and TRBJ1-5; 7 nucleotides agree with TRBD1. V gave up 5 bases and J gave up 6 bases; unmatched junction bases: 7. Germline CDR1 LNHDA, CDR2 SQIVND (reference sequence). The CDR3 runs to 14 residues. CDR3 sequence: CASSPTGAVQPQHF. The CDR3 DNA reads TGTGCCAGTAGTCCAACAGGGGCTGTTCAGCCCCAGCATTTT.

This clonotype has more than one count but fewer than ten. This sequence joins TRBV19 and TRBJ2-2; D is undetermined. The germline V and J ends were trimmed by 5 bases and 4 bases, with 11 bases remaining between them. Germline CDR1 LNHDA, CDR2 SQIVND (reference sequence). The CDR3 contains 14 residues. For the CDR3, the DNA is TGTGCCAGTAGTCCCGGACCATCCACCGGGGAGCTGTTTTTT. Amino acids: CASSPGPSTGELFF.

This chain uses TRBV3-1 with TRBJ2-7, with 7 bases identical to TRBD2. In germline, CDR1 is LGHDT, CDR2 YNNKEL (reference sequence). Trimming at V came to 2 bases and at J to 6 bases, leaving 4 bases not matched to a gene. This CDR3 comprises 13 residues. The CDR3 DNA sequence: TGTGCCAGCAGCCAATGGGGGGGTAGCGAGCAGTACTTC. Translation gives CASSQWGGSEQYF.

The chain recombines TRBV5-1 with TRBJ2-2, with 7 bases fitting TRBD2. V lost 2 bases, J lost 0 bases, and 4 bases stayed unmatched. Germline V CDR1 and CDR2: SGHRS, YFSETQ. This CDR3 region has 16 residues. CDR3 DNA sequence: TGCGCCAGCAGCTTAGAGCGGGGTTCGAACACCGGGGAGCTGTTTTTT. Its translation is CASSLERGSNTGELFF.

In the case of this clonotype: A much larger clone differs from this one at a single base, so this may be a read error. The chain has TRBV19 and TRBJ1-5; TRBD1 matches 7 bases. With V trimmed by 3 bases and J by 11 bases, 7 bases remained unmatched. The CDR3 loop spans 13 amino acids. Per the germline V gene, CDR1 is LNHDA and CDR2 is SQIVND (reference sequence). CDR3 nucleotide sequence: TGTGCCAGTAGTATTAGACAGGGCCAGTCCCAGCATTTT. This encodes CASSIRQGQSQHF. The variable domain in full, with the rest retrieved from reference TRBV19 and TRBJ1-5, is DGGITQSPKYLFRKEGQNVTLSCEQNLNHDAMYWYRQDPGQGLRLIYYSQIVNDFQKGDIAEGYSVSREKKESFPLTVTSAQKNPTAFYLCASSIRQGQSQHFGDGTRLSIL.

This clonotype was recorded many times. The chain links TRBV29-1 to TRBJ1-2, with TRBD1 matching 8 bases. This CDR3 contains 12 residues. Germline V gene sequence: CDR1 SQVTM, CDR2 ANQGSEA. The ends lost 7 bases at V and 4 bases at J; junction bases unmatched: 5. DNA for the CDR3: TGCAGCGCCGCAGGACAGGGCTATGGCTACACCTTC. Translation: CSAAGQGYGYTF. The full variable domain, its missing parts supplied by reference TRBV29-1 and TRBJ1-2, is SAVISQKPSRDICQRGTSLTIQCQVDSQVTMMFWYRQQPGQSLTLIATANQGSEATYESGFVIDKFPISRPNLTFSTLTVSNMSPEDSSIYLCSAAGQGYGYTFGSGTRLTVV.

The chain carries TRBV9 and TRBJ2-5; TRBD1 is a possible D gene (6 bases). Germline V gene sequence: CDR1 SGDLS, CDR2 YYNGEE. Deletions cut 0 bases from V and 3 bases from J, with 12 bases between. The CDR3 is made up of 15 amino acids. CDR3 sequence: CASSVETGRKETQYF. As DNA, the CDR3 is TGTGCCAGCAGCGTAGAGACAGGCAGAAAAGAGACCCAGTACTTC. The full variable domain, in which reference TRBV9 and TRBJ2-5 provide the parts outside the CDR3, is DSGVTQTPKHLITATGQRVTLRCSPRSGDLSVYWYQQSLDQGLQFLIQYYNGEERAKGNILERFSAQQFPDLHSELNLSSLELGDSALYFCASSVETGRKETQYFGPGTRLLVL.

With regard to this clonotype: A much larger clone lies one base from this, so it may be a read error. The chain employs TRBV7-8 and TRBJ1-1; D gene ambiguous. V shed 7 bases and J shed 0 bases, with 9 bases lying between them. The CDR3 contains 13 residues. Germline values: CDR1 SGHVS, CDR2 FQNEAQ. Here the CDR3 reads CASTRSVNTEAFF. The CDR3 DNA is TGTGCCAGCACCAGGTCGGTGAACACTGAAGCTTTCTTT.

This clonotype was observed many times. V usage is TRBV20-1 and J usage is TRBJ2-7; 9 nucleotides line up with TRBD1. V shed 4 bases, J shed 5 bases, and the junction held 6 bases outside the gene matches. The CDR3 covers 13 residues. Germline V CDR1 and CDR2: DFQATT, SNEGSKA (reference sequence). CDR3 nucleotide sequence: TGCAGTGCTACCGGGACAGGGACGGACGAGCAGTACTTC. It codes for CSATGTGTDEQYF.

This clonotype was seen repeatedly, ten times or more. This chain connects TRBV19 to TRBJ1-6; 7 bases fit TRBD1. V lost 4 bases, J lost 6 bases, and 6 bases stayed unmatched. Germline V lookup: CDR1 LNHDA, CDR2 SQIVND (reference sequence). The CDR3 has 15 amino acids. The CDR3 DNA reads TGTGCCAGTAGTACCGTACAGGGGAGTAATTCACCCCTCCACTTT. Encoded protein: CASSTVQGSNSPLHF.

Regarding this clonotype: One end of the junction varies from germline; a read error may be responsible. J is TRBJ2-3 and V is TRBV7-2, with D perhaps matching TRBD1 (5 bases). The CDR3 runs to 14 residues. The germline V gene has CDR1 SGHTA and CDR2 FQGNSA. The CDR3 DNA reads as TGTGCCAGCAGCTTAGTGTGGGGCACAGGTACGCAGTATTTT. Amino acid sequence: CASSLVWGTGTQYF.

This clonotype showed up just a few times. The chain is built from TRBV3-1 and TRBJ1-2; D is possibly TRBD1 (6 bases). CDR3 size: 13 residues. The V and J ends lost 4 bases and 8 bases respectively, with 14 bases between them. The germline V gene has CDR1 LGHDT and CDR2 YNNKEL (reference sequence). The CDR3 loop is CASSLTGAEGYTF. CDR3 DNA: TGTGCCAGCAGCCTCACGGGGGCAGAAGGCTACACCTTC. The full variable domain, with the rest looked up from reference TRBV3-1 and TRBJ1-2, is DTAVSQTPKYLVTQMGNDKSIKCEQNLGHDTMYWYKQDSKKFLKIMFSYNNKELIINETVPNRFSPKSPDKAHLNLHINSLELGDSAVYFCASSLTGAEGYTFGSGTRLTVV.

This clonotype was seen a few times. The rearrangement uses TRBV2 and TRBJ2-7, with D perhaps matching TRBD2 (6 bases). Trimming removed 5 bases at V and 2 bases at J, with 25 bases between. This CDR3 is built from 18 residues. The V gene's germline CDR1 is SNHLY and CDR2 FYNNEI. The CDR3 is CASSLNKLAGDRAYEQYF. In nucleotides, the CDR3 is TGTGCCAGCAGTTTAAACAAACTAGCCGGGGACCGAGCCTACGAGCAGTACTTC. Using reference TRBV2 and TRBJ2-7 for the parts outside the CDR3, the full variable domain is EPEVTQTPSHQVTQMGQEVILRCVPISNHLYFYWYRQILGQKVEFLVSFYNNEISEKSEIFDDQFSVERPDGSNFTLKIRSTKLEDSAMYFCASSLNKLAGDRAYEQYFGPGTRLTVT.

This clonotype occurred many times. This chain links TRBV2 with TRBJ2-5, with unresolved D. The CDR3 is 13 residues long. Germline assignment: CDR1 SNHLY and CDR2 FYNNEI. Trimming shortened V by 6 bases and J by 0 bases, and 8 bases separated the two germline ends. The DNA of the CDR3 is TGTGCCAGCAGGAGGACGGACCAAGAGACCCAGTACTTC. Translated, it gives CASRRTDQETQYF.

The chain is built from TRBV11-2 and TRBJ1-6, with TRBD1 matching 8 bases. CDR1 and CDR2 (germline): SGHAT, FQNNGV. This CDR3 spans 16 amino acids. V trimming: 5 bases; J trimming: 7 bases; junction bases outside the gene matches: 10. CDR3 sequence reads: CASSNDWTGTNSPLHF. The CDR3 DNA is TGTGCCAGCAGCAACGATTGGACAGGGACAAATTCACCCCTCCACTTT.

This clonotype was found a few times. The CDR3 region is CSASSLAELYEQYF. CDR3 coding DNA: TGCAGTGCTAGTTCCCTAGCGGAGCTATACGAGCAGTACTTC. The J gene is TRBJ2-7, the V gene TRBV20-1; the match to TRBD2 covers 7 bases. V lost 3 bases, J lost 4 bases, and 9 bases stayed unmatched. CDR3 length: 14 residues. From germline, CDR1 is DFQATT and CDR2 SNEGSKA (reference sequence).

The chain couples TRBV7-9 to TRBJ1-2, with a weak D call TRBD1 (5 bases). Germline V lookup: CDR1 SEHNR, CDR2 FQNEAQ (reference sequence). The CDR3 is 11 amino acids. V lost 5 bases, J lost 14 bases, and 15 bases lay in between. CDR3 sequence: CASSPGTAATF. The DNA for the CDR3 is TGTGCCAGCAGCCCCGGGACGGCGGCTACCTTC. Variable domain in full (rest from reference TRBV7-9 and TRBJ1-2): DTGVSQNPRHKITKRGQNVTFRCDPISEHNRLYWYRQTLGQGPEFLTYFQNEAQLEKSRLLSDRFSAERPKGSFSTLEIQRTEQGDSAMYLCASSPGTAATFGSGTRLTVV.

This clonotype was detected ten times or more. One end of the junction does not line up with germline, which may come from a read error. The CDR3 coding sequence is TGTGCTAGCAGCTTGGCCCCTCGGCGGGCTTTCTTT. Protein sequence: CASSLAPRRAFF. The rearrangement joins TRBV7-6 to TRBJ1-1; no firm D call. The CDR3 is 12 residues long. In germline, CDR1 is SGHVS, CDR2 FNYEAQ.

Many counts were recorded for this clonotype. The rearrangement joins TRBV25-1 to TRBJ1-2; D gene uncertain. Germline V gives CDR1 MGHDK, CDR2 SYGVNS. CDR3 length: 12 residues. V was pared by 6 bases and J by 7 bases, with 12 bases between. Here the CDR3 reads CASSRGIGGYTF. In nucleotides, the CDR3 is TGTGCCAGCAGCCGAGGAATAGGTGGCTACACCTTC.

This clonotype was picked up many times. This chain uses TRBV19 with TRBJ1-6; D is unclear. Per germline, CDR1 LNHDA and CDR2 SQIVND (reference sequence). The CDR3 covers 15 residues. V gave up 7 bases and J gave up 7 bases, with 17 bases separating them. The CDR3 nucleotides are TGTGCCAGTACCTCACATTTTCATGAGAATTCACCCCTCCACTTT. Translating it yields CASTSHFHENSPLHF.

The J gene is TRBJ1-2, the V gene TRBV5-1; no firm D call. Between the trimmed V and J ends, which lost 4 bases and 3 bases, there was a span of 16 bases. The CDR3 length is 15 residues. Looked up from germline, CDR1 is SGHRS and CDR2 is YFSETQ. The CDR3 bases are TGCGCCAGCAGCCCGGCCCTGGGCCACGACTATGGCTACACCTTC. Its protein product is CASSPALGHDYGYTF.

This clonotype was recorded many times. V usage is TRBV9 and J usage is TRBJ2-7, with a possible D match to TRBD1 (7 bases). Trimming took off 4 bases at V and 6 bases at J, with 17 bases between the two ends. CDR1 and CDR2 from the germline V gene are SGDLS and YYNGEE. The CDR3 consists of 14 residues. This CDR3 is CASSPTGTLGEQYF. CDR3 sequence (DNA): TGTGCCAGCAGCCCGACAGGGACTTTAGGCGAGCAGTACTTC.

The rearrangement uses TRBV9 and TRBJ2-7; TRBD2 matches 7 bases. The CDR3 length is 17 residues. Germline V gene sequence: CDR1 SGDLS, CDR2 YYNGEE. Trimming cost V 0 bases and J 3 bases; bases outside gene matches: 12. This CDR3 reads CASSVGTKASGDYEQYF. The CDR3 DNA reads TGTGCCAGCAGCGTAGGAACCAAGGCTAGCGGAGACTACGAGCAGTACTTC.

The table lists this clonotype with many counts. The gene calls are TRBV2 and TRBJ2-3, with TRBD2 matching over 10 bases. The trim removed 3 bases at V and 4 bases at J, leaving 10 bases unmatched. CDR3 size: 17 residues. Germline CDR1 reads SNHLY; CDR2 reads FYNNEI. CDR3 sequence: CASSEGIAGGVSDTQYF. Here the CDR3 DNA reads TGTGCCAGCAGTGAGGGGATAGCGGGAGGTGTCTCAGATACGCAGTATTTT.

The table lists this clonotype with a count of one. CDR3 coding DNA: TGCGCCAGCAGCTTGGGGCAGACGGGTTACAATGAGCAGTTCTTC. Its translation is CASSLGQTGYNEQFF. This chain uses TRBV5-1 with TRBJ2-1, with D unresolved. This CDR3 region has 15 residues. V dropped 0 bases and J dropped 4 bases, with 11 bases sitting between them. Germline assignment: CDR1 SGHRS and CDR2 YFSETQ.